These 15 T cell receptor beta chains originate from one sample sequenced in a study of post-analysis software for immune sequencing data. Whole-study results and caveats: Patients used about five TRBV segments, including TRBV5-6, TRBV5-1 and TRBV20-1, more often than controls.

The antigens these receptors bind are not known. Tagging with unique molecular identifiers was a feature of the TCR beta cDNA libraries. Using its own MiXCR run on the PCR reads, TCRdb lists one record per CDR3 protein. Counted here are hundreds of thousands of distinct CDR3 sequences, 35% to 45% occurring once; the ten biggest clones make up roughly 4.8%. Sequencing was done on a sample of blood. The receptors shown here come from a girl aged 5-17 years with multiple sclerosis.

The chain links TRBV7-9 to TRBJ1-3; 9 bases align to TRBD1. The ends lost 2 bases at V and 3 bases at J; junction bases unmatched: 8. This CDR3 has 17 residues. Germline loops: CDR1 SEHNR, CDR2 FQNEAQ (reference sequence). CDR3 sequence: CASSLSRTGVFGNTIYF. The CDR3, as DNA: TGTGCCAGCAGCTTATCCAGGACAGGGGTTTTTGGAAACACCATATATTTT. Full variable domain (missing parts from reference TRBV7-9 and TRBJ1-3): DTGVSQNPRHKITKRGQNVTFRCDPISEHNRLYWYRQTLGQGPEFLTYFQNEAQLEKSRLLSDRFSAERPKGSFSTLEIQRTEQGDSAMYLCASSLSRTGVFGNTIYFGEGSWLTVV.

Details on this clonotype: A much larger clone differs by one base, so this may be a read error. The chain couples TRBV2 to TRBJ2-5; 12 nucleotides align to TRBD2. The germline gives CDR1 SNHLY, CDR2 FYNNEI. CDR3 length equals 16 residues. The CDR3 loop reads CAGSESRTSGTETQYF. In DNA form, the CDR3 reads TGTGCCGGCAGTGAATCTAGGACTAGCGGGACCGAGACCCAGTACTTC.

V is TRBV5-1 and J is TRBJ1-6; D gene uncertain. The germline CDR1 and CDR2 sequences are SGHRS and YFSETQ. The CDR3 has 14 amino acids. V dropped 3 bases and J dropped 5 bases, with 9 bases sitting between them. The CDR3 region has the DNA TGCGCCAGCAGCTCAGACGGGAATAATTCACCCCTCCACTTT. The encoded protein is CASSSDGNNSPLHF.

The chain carries TRBV4-1 and TRBJ2-1; either TRBD1 or TRBD2 may supply D (7 bases each). This CDR3 comprises 16 residues. Germline CDR1 reads MGHRA; CDR2 reads YSYEKL. V shed 0 bases and J shed 2 bases, with 11 bases lying between them. The CDR3 region has the DNA TGCGCCAGCAGCCAAGAGACAGGGAGGGCCTACAATGAGCAGTTCTTC. This codes for CASSQETGRAYNEQFF.

The chain joins TRBV5-1 to TRBJ2-5, with D perhaps TRBD2 (7 bases). CDR3 length: 16 amino acids. With 4 bases removed from V and 5 bases from J, the gap between germline ends came to 21 bases. Germline CDR1 SGHRS, CDR2 YFSETQ. Here the CDR3 reads CASSQGGSGGAETQYF. The CDR3 DNA is TGCGCCAGCAGCCAAGGGGGGTCGGGGGGCGCCGAGACCCAGTACTTC. Filled out from reference TRBV5-1 and TRBJ2-5, the complete variable domain reads KAGVTQTPRYLIKTRGQQVTLSCSPISGHRSVSWYQQTPGQGLQFLFEYFSETQRNKGNFPGRFSGRQFSNSRSEMNVSTLELGDSALYLCASSQGGSGGAETQYFGPGTRLLVL.

The chain employs TRBV28 and TRBJ2-5, with a possible D match to TRBD2 (5 bases). With the DNA end fitting TRBJ2-7 better, the J assignment may be wrong. Germline V gene lookup returns CDR1 MDHEN and CDR2 SYDVKM. CDR3 length: 15 residues. In DNA, the CDR3 is TGTGCCAGCAGTTTCGTCGTGGGAGCGCCCTACGAGCAGTACTTC. This sequence encodes CASSFVVGAPYEQYF.

The J gene is TRBJ2-1, the V gene TRBV5-4; TRBD2 aligns across 10 bases. Gene TRBJ2-7 matches the end of the DNA better, so the J call may be wrong. Germline CDR1 is SGHNT and CDR2 is YYREEE (reference sequence). The CDR3 totals 16 residues. CDR3 sequence reads: CASQPSGGSSYNEQYF. The CDR3 DNA follows: TGTGCCAGCCAACCTAGCGGGGGTAGCTCCTACAATGAGCAGTACTTC.

In the case of this clonotype: A much larger clone is a single base away; this may be a read error. The chain is built from TRBV5-1 and TRBJ1-4; 9 bases line up with TRBD1. Germline lookup yields CDR1 SGHRS and CDR2 YFSETQ. The CDR3 has 15 residues. CDR3 in amino acids: CASSASQGAREKRFF. Here the CDR3 DNA reads TGCGCCAGCAGCGCCTCACAGGGGGCGCGTGAAAAACGGTTTTTT. The full variable domain, completed using reference TRBV5-1 and TRBJ1-4, is KAGVTQTPRYLIKTRGQQVTLSCSPISGHRSVSWYQQTPGQGLQFLFEYFSETQRNKGNFPGRFSGRQFSNSRSEMNVSTLELGDSALYLCASSASQGAREKRFFGSGTQLSVL.

Turning to this clonotype: At one end, the junction sequence differs from germline, possibly due to a read error. The V call is TRBV7-8, the J call TRBJ2-6; D may match TRBD1 or TRBD2 (6 bases each). The CDR3 consists of 15 residues. Germline assignment: CDR1 SGHVS and CDR2 FQNEAQ. CDR3 DNA sequence: TGTGCCAGCAGCTCTGGAGTCTCGGGGGCCAACGTCCCGACTTTC. Amino acids: CASSSGVSGANVPTF. The full variable domain, its missing parts supplied by reference TRBV7-8 and TRBJ2-6, is GAGVSQSPRYKVAKRGQDVALRCDPISGHVSLFWYQQALGQGPEFLTYFQNEAQLDKSGLPSDRFFAERPEGSVSTLKIQRTQQEDSAVYLCASSSGVSGANVPTFGAGSRLTVL.

The V and J genes are TRBV20-1 and TRBJ1-1; D perhaps matches TRBD1 (6 bases). CDR3 size: 13 residues. Per the germline V gene, CDR1 is DFQATT and CDR2 is SNEGSKA (reference sequence). Trimming shortened V by 5 bases and J by 0 bases, and 10 bases separated the two germline ends. The CDR3 nucleotides are TGCAGTGCTGGGGGACACATGAACACTGAAGCTTTCTTT. Protein: CSAGGHMNTEAFF.

Concerning this clonotype itself: Since a much larger clone is just one base distant, this may be a read error. The V and J genes are TRBV28 and TRBJ1-1; 9 bases agree with TRBD1. The germline CDR1 and CDR2 sequences are MDHEN and SYDVKM. The CDR3 consists of 14 residues. The ends lost 11 bases at V and 2 bases at J; junction bases unmatched: 9. Here the CDR3 DNA reads TGTGCCGGCAACCCGGGACAGGGTAACACTGAAGCTTTCTTT. Translated, it gives CAGNPGQGNTEAFF.

This clonotype came up many times. The chain links TRBV29-1 to TRBJ2-1, with 9 nucleotides matching TRBD1. The CDR3 is made up of 12 amino acids. Losses at the gene ends were 4 bases for V and 5 bases for J; bases not matched to a gene: 0. Germline loops: CDR1 SQVTM, CDR2 ANQGSEA. CDR3 sequence (DNA): TGCAGCGTTGGACAGGGGGACAATGAGCAGTTCTTC. Encoded protein: CSVGQGDNEQFF.

Concerning this clonotype: This may be a read error: a much more frequent sequence differs by one nucleotide. The chain couples TRBV6-1 to TRBJ2-5, with no clear D. This CDR3 spans 13 amino acids. The V and J ends lost 6 bases and 11 bases respectively, with 19 bases between them. Germline V gene lookup returns CDR1 MNHNS and CDR2 SASEGT. DNA of the CDR3: TGTGCCAGCAGGAGGATTGGGAACTATGAGCAGTACTTC. Translation gives CASRRIGNYEQYF.

The rearrangement links TRBV7-2 to TRBJ1-2, with no clear D. The CDR3 has 12 residues. Germline loops: CDR1 SGHTA, CDR2 FQGNSA. The V end lost 1 base, the J end lost 5 bases, and 5 bases lay between the germline ends. The CDR3 DNA sequence: TGTGCCAGCAGCTTAGTGCGTTATGGCTACACCTTC. Protein sequence: CASSLVRYGYTF.

The CDR3 DNA reads TGTGCCTGGAGAGGAGAGAGACGTGTGTTCTTC. Translation gives CAWRGERRVFF. The chain recombines TRBV30 with TRBJ2-1, with D hard to call. Germline CDR1 reads GTSNPN; CDR2 reads SVGIG (reference sequence). The CDR3 covers 11 residues. V gave up 3 bases and J gave up 15 bases, with 15 bases separating them.